The sequence of this T cell receptor beta chain was determined in a study of molecular identifiers for immune sequencing clone quantification. Study-wide context: Split five ways in replicates, RNA from approximately 20,000 or 100,000 naive CD8 cells had four portions sequenced.

Between the trimmed V and J ends, which lost 10 bases and 1 base, there was a span of 7 bases. The CDR3 is made up of 11 amino acids. Germline V gene lookup returns CDR1 MDHEN and CDR2 SYDVKM. Study outcomes and limitations: Identical TCR molecules that share a barcode could lead to an underestimation of highly expanded clone sizes.

A single record per CDR3 protein comes from TCRdb applying MiXCR to the PCR reads. This table has under 600,000 distinct CDR3 sequences, roughly 25% appearing once. A CD8+CD4-CCR7+CD45RA+ phenotype served as the sorting definition for naive CD8 T cells. In this sample, this clonotype turned up many times. The target antigen is unknown. The chain links TRBV28 to TRBJ1-1; D gene uncertain. The origin of this receptor is a human donor in good health. Some libraries in this study had Jurkat cell RNA spiked in. The sequenced material came from naive CD8+ T cells from blood, with Jurkat cell RNA spiked in. As to subset: FACS-sorted CD8+CD4-CCR7+CD45RA+ naive T cells. CDR3 sequence: CATGENTEAFF. CDR3 DNA sequence: TGTGCCACCGGGGAGAACACTGAAGCTTTCTTT.